Listed below are T cell receptor beta chains from one sample, sequenced in a study of T-cell memory formation after mild COVID-19. TCRdb fed the 5' RACE reads into MiXCR, producing one record per CDR3 protein. The sample shows a few hundred thousand distinct CDR3 sequences, more than 15% of them seen only once. What was sequenced was PBMCs or a T cell subset sorted from them (not recorded which). These receptors were collected from a man aged 18 to 29 who had mild COVID-19 (a few samples of this study predate the infection). Cell type and time point are not known. CDR3s include the opening cysteine and the closing phenylalanine or tryptophan. A D gene is named only where the DNA matches it firmly. The size field is filled for only some rows; it gives once, few, many or a size class.

cdr3_nt cdr3_aa j_call clone_size v_call d_call
TGTGCCAGCAGTTTCTCCGGGACCCTCCGGGTGGAGCAGTACTTC CASSFSGTLRVEQYF TRBJ2-7 many TRBV27 NA
TGTGCCAGCAGCTTGAGACTGACTAGCACAGATACGCAGTATTTT CASSLRLTSTDTQYF TRBJ2-3 many TRBV5-5 NA
TGTGCCAGCAGTTATGGCGTCATCACCGGGGAGCTGTTTTTT CASSYGVITGELFF TRBJ2-2 NA TRBV6-6 NA
TGCGCCAGCAGGCGGGGACAGGGAGGGACCCAGTACTTC CASRRGQGGTQYF TRBJ2-5 many TRBV4-3 TRBD1
TGTGCCAGCAGCGTGACTAGTAGCACAGATACGCAGTATTTT CASSVTSSTDTQYF TRBJ2-3 few TRBV28 NA
TGTGCCAGCAGCGCCGACCTAGCGGGGTTCTACAATGAGCAGTTCTTC CASSADLAGFYNEQFF TRBJ2-1 NA TRBV27 TRBD2
TGCGCCTCAGCGGGACAAGTGGGTCGGGATACGCAGTATTTT CASAGQVGRDTQYF TRBJ2-3 few TRBV5-1 NA
TGTGCCAGCAGCTTGTACAGAGCCTACGAGCAGTACTTC CASSLYRAYEQYF TRBJ2-7 NA TRBV5-6 NA
TGTGCCAGCAGTTACATCAGCTACTACGAGCAGTACTTC CASSYISYYEQYF TRBJ2-7 NA TRBV6-2/TRBV6-3 NA
TGTGCCAGCAGTTCGCGACAGGGGATCTACGAGCAGTACTTC CASSSRQGIYEQYF TRBJ2-7 few TRBV6-2/TRBV6-3 TRBD1
TGTGCCAGCAGTTGGGAAGTTACGCAGTATTTT CASSWEVTQYF TRBJ2-3 NA TRBV28 NA
TGTGCCAGCAGCTTAATGGGCGGGCTGTTGGATACGCAGTATTTT CASSLMGGLLDTQYF TRBJ2-3 many TRBV7-3 NA
TGCGCCAGCAGCTTGGCCCCTTCAGGGACAGATACGCAGTATTTT CASSLAPSGTDTQYF TRBJ2-3 NA TRBV5-1 NA
TGTGCCAGCAGCCGAGCGGGGGGGAACACAGATACGCAGTATTTT CASSRAGGNTDTQYF TRBJ2-3 few TRBV11-2 TRBD2
TGTGCCAGCAGCTTAGATCGGAGTCCTGAGCAAGATACGCAGTATTTT CASSLDRSPEQDTQYF TRBJ2-3 NA TRBV11-2 NA
TGTGCCAGCAGCCAAGACCCTCCGGGGGACCGCGCAACAGATACGCAGTATTTT CASSQDPPGDRATDTQYF TRBJ2-3 NA TRBV6-5 NA
TGTGCCAGCATCTTGGTCGGAAACACCATATATTTT CASILVGNTIYF TRBJ1-3 NA TRBV7-2 NA
TGTGCCAGCAGCCCACACAGGGATCTAGCCAAAAACATTCAGTACTTC CASSPHRDLAKNIQYF TRBJ2-4 NA TRBV7-9 NA
TGTGCCAGCAGTTTGGGAGGGGGCATTAGCAATCAGCCCCAGCATTTT CASSLGGGISNQPQHF TRBJ1-5 NA TRBV12-3/TRBV12-4 TRBD1
TGTGCCAGCAGCCTAGACCCCAATCAGCCCCAGCATTTT CASSLDPNQPQHF TRBJ1-5 NA TRBV7-6 NA
TGTGCCAGCAGCTTAGAGGCCCTAAGCGCTGAAGCTTTCTTT CASSLEALSAEAFF TRBJ1-1 NA TRBV7-2 NA
TGTGCCAGCAGCTTAGGTGGACTTCGAACCTACGAGCAGTACTTC CASSLGGLRTYEQYF TRBJ2-7 NA TRBV7-9 NA
TGTGCCAGTAGTATGCGGGGCAATCAGCCCCAGCATTTT CASSMRGNQPQHF TRBJ1-5 few TRBV19 NA
TGCAGTGCTAGAGGGACAGGGGGCTCCTACAATGAGCAGTTCTTC CSARGTGGSYNEQFF TRBJ2-1 many TRBV20-1 TRBD1
TGCGCCAGCAGCCAGCGGGACAGGGATTACAATGAGCAGTTCTTC CASSQRDRDYNEQFF TRBJ2-1 NA TRBV4-3 TRBD1
TGTGCCAGCAGCCAAGGATCTGGACAGCCTAACTATGGCTACACCTTC CASSQGSGQPNYGYTF TRBJ1-2 NA TRBV3-1 NA
TGTGCCTGTACTAGCGGCCAAAATGAGCAGTTCTTC CACTSGQNEQFF TRBJ2-1 NA TRBV7-2 TRBD2
TGCGCCAGCAGCTTGGCCGGAAGGGTCGCCTACGAGCAGTACTTC CASSLAGRVAYEQYF TRBJ2-7 NA TRBV5-1 NA
TGTGCCAGCAGTCCCCTCCGGGGGGGAAAACTGTTTTTT CASSPLRGGKLFF TRBJ1-4 few TRBV12-3/TRBV12-4 NA
TGTGCCAGCAGCTCCCTAGGGACAGGGGATGAGTATTTT CASSSLGTGDEYF TRBJ2-3 few TRBV12-3/TRBV12-4 TRBD1
TGTGCCACCAGCAGAGAGACAGGGGTCCAGCCCCAGCATTTT CATSRETGVQPQHF TRBJ1-5 NA TRBV15 TRBD1
TGTGCCAGCAGAGCAAACAGGGATCGAGCTTTCTTT CASRANRDRAFF TRBJ1-1 few TRBV6-1 NA
TGCAGTGCCTCCAGGGAACTTAACTATGGCTACACCTTC CSASRELNYGYTF TRBJ1-2 few TRBV20-1 NA
TGTGCCAGCAGCACCCGGGAGATTTACACTGAAGCTTTCTTT CASSTREIYTEAFF TRBJ1-1 NA TRBV14 NA
TGTGCCAGTAGTATAGGGAGCGGGGGGTCAGAATGGCAGTTCTTC CASSIGSGGSEWQFF TRBJ2-1 NA TRBV19 TRBD2
TGTGCCAGCAGCTTAATCGGGTACAATCAGCCCCAGCATTTT CASSLIGYNQPQHF TRBJ1-5 few TRBV11-2 NA
TGTGCCAGCAGACTGACTAGCGGGCCTGGCACAGATACGCAGTATTTT CASRLTSGPGTDTQYF TRBJ2-3 few TRBV6-6 TRBD2
TGTGCCAGCAGTGACCTTGGGGGGCCCTACGAGCAGTACTTC CASSDLGGPYEQYF TRBJ2-7 few TRBV2 NA
TGCGCCAGCAGCCGCGCGAGTAGGGATTTTATGGATACGCAGTATTTT CASSRASRDFMDTQYF TRBJ2-3 NA TRBV4-3 NA
TGCGCCAGCAGCCAACCTGGGGCGAGGGCCGGGGAGCTGTTTTTT CASSQPGARAGELFF TRBJ2-2 few TRBV4-1 NA
TGTGCCAGCAGGTCAGCGGACACAGATACGCAGTATTTT CASRSADTDTQYF TRBJ2-3 NA TRBV9 NA
TGCGCCAGCAGCTTGGGGTACCTTTACACTGAAGCTTTCTTT CASSLGYLYTEAFF TRBJ1-1 NA TRBV5-1 NA
TGCGCCAGCAGCGGGGGGGACGCGAACACTGAAGCTTTCTTT CASSGGDANTEAFF TRBJ1-1 NA TRBV5-1 NA
TGCAGCGTTGCAGGCAACCAAGAGACCCAGTACTTC CSVAGNQETQYF TRBJ2-5 NA TRBV29-1 NA
TGTGCCACCAGTGATCCAAGTGGACAGCTACTCAATGAAGCTTTCTTT CATSDPSGQLLNEAFF TRBJ1-1 NA TRBV24-1 NA
TGTGCCAGCAGCCAAGGATTTAGTACCTACGAGCAGTACTTC CASSQGFSTYEQYF TRBJ2-7 NA TRBV3-1 NA
TGTGCCAGCAGTCGAGGGGAATGGGAGACCCAGTACTTC CASSRGEWETQYF TRBJ2-5 few TRBV3-1 NA
TGCAGTGCTAGCCCCGTTTTTGGCTACACCTTC CSASPVFGYTF TRBJ1-2 NA TRBV20-1 NA
TGTGCCAGCAGCCCTAGAGGGGGGAAGCTGTTTTTT CASSPRGGKLFF TRBJ2-2 NA TRBV7-9 NA
TGTGCCAGCAGTTCCCTGGGACTAGCTGGAAACATTCAGTACTTC CASSSLGLAGNIQYF TRBJ2-4 NA TRBV6-5 TRBD2
TGCGCCAGCAGCTTGACTAGTGGGTCAGATACGCAGTATTTT CASSLTSGSDTQYF TRBJ2-3 NA TRBV5-1 NA
TGCAGTGCTAGAGACCGGGCCGGGACAGGGGATGGCTACACCTTC CSARDRAGTGDGYTF TRBJ1-2 NA TRBV20-1 TRBD1
TGTGCCAGCAGCCAAGTAGGTGCAAGATCCCTAGCCCTCAGCACAGATACGCAGTATTTT CASSQVGARSLALSTDTQYF TRBJ2-3 NA TRBV4-2 NA
TGTGCCTGGAGTGTGTACGGGACTAGCGCCGGTACAGATACGCAGTATTTT CAWSVYGTSAGTDTQYF TRBJ2-3 few TRBV30 TRBD2
TGTGCCACCAGTGATTCCCGCGGGGGAGAAGAGACCCAGTACTTC CATSDSRGGEETQYF TRBJ2-5 NA TRBV24-1 TRBD2